This TCR beta chain was recovered during a study of PD-1 blockade in classical Hodgkin lymphoma. TCRdb's copy holds only in-frame clones and misses some; the assay was immunoSEQ multiplex PCR. Among about 18,000 clones listed, 78% were seen once. Time point specified: cycle 4 day 1 (C4D1), after more than five weeks of nivolumab. Every patient had relapsed following autologous stem cell transplantation, and cohorts differed in brentuximab vedotin exposure. With magnetic negative selection, CD4+ T cells were purified from PBMCs that had been thawed. The germline V gene has CDR1 MNHNS and CDR2 SASEGT. V was cut by 0 bases and J by 6 bases, with 8 bases left in between. The CDR3 length is 13 residues.

The TCR sequence derives from a human donor with classical Hodgkin lymphoma. The chain employs TRBV6-1 and TRBJ1-2, with D unclear. The sequences come from CD4+ T cells from blood, collected before the fourth cycle of nivolumab. CDR3 region: CASSEAGKDGYTF. As DNA, the CDR3 is TGTGCCAGCAGTGAAGCGGGGAAGGATGGCTACACCTTC.